This is a list of T cell receptor beta chains from one sample in a study of identical twins. Using its own MiXCR run on the 5' RACE reads, TCRdb lists one record per CDR3 protein. The profile shows about 490,000 distinct CDR3 sequences, approximately 16% of them singletons. This sample was also put to use in a study of yellow fever vaccine responses in identical twins.

Specimen: CD4+ T cells sorted from blood. These receptors all stem from a young woman in good health. Both conserved end residues are part of each CDR3. Fields, in order: D gene, clone size, J gene, V gene, CDR3 DNA, CDR3 protein. A D gene is named only where the DNA matches it firmly. For some rows the clone size is stated as once, few or many, or as a class when expanded; others skip it.

. | few | TRBJ2-3 | TRBV5-1 | TGCGCCAGCAGCTACCCATCGACAACGGGAGATACGCAGTATTTT | CASSYPSTTGDTQYF
. | . | TRBJ2-5 | TRBV7-8 | TGTGCCAGCAGCTCACATCAAGAGACCCAGTACTTC | CASSSHQETQYF
. | few | TRBJ2-5 | TRBV18 | TGTGCCAGCTCACCACCGGTTGGTGGCAATACCGGAGAGACCCAGTACTTC | CASSPPVGGNTGETQYF
. | . | TRBJ1-6 | TRBV10-3 | TGTGCCATCAGTTACACCAGGGACGTGAATTCACCCCTCCACTTT | CAISYTRDVNSPLHF
. | few | TRBJ1-5 | TRBV28 | TGTGCCAGCAGTTTCGGAGGGCCAAATAATCAGCCCCAGCATTTT | CASSFGGPNNQPQHF
TRBD1 | . | TRBJ1-3 | TRBV12-3/TRBV12-4 | TGTGCCAGCACCCCGGGACAGAACTCTGGAAACACCATATATTTT | CASTPGQNSGNTIYF
TRBD1 | . | TRBJ2-2 | TRBV6-1 | TGTGCCGGAAAACAGGGGGCGGACACCGGGGAGCTGTTTTTT | CAGKQGADTGELFF
TRBD2 | . | TRBJ2-2 | TRBV20-1 | TGCAGTGCTATTAGCGGGGGGGCCGGCGGGGAGCTGTTTTTT | CSAISGGAGGELFF
. | few | TRBJ1-4 | TRBV11-2 | TGTGCCAGCAGCCCCACGGCACTTTGGGGTAATGAAAAACTGTTTTTT | CASSPTALWGNEKLFF
TRBD1 | few | TRBJ2-3 | TRBV3-1 | TGTGCCAGCAGCCAAGGGACAGGAATGAGCACAGATACGCAGTATTTT | CASSQGTGMSTDTQYF
TRBD1 | few | TRBJ1-1 | TRBV28 | TGTGCCAGCAGAAGAACCGGGACAGCGAACACTGAAGCTTTCTTT | CASRRTGTANTEAFF
TRBD2 | . | TRBJ2-1 | TRBV20-1 | TGCAGTGCTAGCCTAGCGGCCACCTACAATGAGCAGTTCTTC | CSASLAATYNEQFF
. | few | TRBJ2-7 | TRBV2 | TGTGCCAGCAGGGTTACAGGGTTGTACGAGCAGTACTTC | CASRVTGLYEQYF
. | . | TRBJ1-6 | TRBV9 | TGTGCCAGCAGCGTAGTGGAGGACTTGAGATCACCCCTCCACTTT | CASSVVEDLRSPLHF
TRBD1 | few | TRBJ1-2 | TRBV29-1 | TGCAGCGTTCAGGGGGCGAACGGCTACACCTTC | CSVQGANGYTF
. | . | TRBJ1-2 | TRBV4-2 | TGTGCCAGCAGCCAAGATTTAAAAGGATATGGCTACACCTTC | CASSQDLKGYGYTF
. | few | TRBJ2-1 | TRBV3-1 | TGTGCCAGCAGCCCCCCCGCAGACAATGAGCAGTTCTTC | CASSPPADNEQFF
TRBD2 | few | TRBJ2-5 | TRBV28 | TGTGCCAGTTTAGAGACTAGCGTTGAAGAGACCCAGTACTTC | CASLETSVEETQYF
. | few | TRBJ2-6 | TRBV13 | TGTGCCAGCAGCCTACAGGCACCAGGATTCCCCAGGCAATTCTCCGGGGCCAACGTCCTGACTTTC | CASSLQAPGFPRQFSGANVLTF
. | . | TRBJ2-5 | TRBV10-3 | TGTGCCATCAGTGAGTCCCCTTTGGAGACCCAGTACTTC | CAISESPLETQYF
TRBD2 | few | TRBJ2-2 | TRBV5-1 | TGCGCCAGCAGCCCCGGACTAGTTGTAGCCGGGGAGCTGTTTTTT | CASSPGLVVAGELFF
. | few | TRBJ2-5 | TRBV29-1 | TGCAGCGTTGAGGAGGGCGGGGAGACCCAGTACTTC | CSVEEGGETQYF
. | . | TRBJ1-6 | TRBV20-1 | TGCAGTGCTAGAGCGGAGCCCGCCACCAATAATTCACCCCTCCACTTT | CSARAEPATNNSPLHF
. | . | TRBJ2-2 | TRBV6-5 | TGTGCCAGCAGTTACACCTACAGAGACGGGGAGCTGTTTTTT | CASSYTYRDGELFF
. | many | TRBJ2-1 | TRBV14 | TGTGCCAGCAGCCAAGGCCAAGCAGAAGAGCAGTTCTTC | CASSQGQAEEQFF
. | few | TRBJ1-1 | TRBV6-1 | TGTGCCAGCAGACTAACTAACACAGGAAAAGAAGCTTTCTTT | CASRLTNTGKEAFF
TRBD2 | few | TRBJ2-3 | TRBV25-1 | TGTGCCAGCAGTGAAAGGCTAGCGGGAGGGAACACAGATACGCAGTATTTT | CASSERLAGGNTDTQYF
. | few | TRBJ1-1 | TRBV11-1 | TGTGCCAGCAGCTTGCCGGGAGGGAAGGCTGAAGCTTTCTTT | CASSLPGGKAEAFF
. | few | TRBJ2-1 | TRBV20-1 | TGCAGTGCCAGTGTAAGGGAACCCAGGGGAGGAACCTACAATGAGCAGTTCTTC | CSASVREPRGGTYNEQFF
TRBD1 | . | TRBJ1-4 | TRBV6-1 | TGTGCCAGCACCCCGGGCAGGGGGCTTGAAAAACTGTTTTTT | CASTPGRGLEKLFF
. | . | TRBJ2-1 | TRBV20-1 | TGCAGTGCTAGAGATCGGCGGGAGCAGTTCTTC | CSARDRREQFF
. | many | TRBJ1-6 | TRBV25-1 | TGTGCCAGCTCAACCGGGACATATAATTCACCCCTCCACTTT | CASSTGTYNSPLHF
. | . | TRBJ2-3 | TRBV20-1 | TGCAGTGCTAGCGGGAGTTTTACAGATACGCAGTATTTT | CSASGSFTDTQYF
. | . | TRBJ2-7 | TRBV20-1 | TGCAGTGCTAGAGATCCAGCGAAGAGCTCCTACGAGCAGTACTTC | CSARDPAKSSYEQYF
TRBD1 | . | TRBJ1-1 | TRBV6-5 | TGTGCCAGCAGTTACCTTAGACAGGGACTGAACACTGAAGCTTTCTTT | CASSYLRQGLNTEAFF
TRBD1 | . | TRBJ2-2 | TRBV24-1 | TGTGCCACCAGTGATCGGACAGGGAACACCGGGGAGCTGTTTTTT | CATSDRTGNTGELFF
. | . | TRBJ2-1 | TRBV29-1 | TGCAGCGTTGTTAAGAGCGGGAATGAGCAGTTCTTC | CSVVKSGNEQFF
. | . | TRBJ2-7 | TRBV5-1 | TGCGCCAGCAGCTTGGCCCTATGGGACTCGCAAGGGAACGAGCAGTACTTC | CASSLALWDSQGNEQYF
. | . | TRBJ2-3 | TRBV9 | TGTGCCAGCAGCGTAGTACAGGGTGTCGCAGATACGCAGTATTTT | CASSVVQGVADTQYF
TRBD2 | . | TRBJ2-2 | TRBV5-1 | TGCGCCAGCAGCTTCACGGGACTACCTAACACCGGGGAGCTGTTTTTT | CASSFTGLPNTGELFF
. | . | TRBJ1-1 | TRBV20-1 | TGCAGTGCTAGAAAGCAACAGGCACTGAACACTGAAGCTTTCTTT | CSARKQQALNTEAFF
TRBD2 | few | TRBJ2-3 | TRBV29-1 | TGCAGCGTCCTCCGCCCCCTACTAGCGGGAGGGAGAGATACGCAGTATTTT | CSVLRPLLAGGRDTQYF